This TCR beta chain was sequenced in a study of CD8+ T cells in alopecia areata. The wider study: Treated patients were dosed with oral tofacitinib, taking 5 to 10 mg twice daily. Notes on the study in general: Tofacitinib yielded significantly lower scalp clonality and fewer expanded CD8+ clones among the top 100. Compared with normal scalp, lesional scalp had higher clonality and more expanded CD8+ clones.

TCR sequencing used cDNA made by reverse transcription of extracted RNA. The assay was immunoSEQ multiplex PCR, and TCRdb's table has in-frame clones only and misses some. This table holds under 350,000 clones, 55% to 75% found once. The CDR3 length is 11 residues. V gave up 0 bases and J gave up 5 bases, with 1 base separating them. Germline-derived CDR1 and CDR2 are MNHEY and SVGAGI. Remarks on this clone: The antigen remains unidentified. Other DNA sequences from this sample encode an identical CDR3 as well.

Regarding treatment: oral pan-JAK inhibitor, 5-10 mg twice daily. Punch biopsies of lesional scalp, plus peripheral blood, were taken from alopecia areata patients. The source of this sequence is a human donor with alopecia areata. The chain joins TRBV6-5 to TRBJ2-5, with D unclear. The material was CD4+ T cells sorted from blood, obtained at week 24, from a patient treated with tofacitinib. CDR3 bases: TGTGCCAGCAGTTACTCCGAGACCCAGTACTTC. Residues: CASSYSETQYF.